Described below is a single T cell receptor beta chain sequence and its context. This sample is drawn from a study of blood T cell repertoires in COVID-19. Study as a whole: T cells, B-cell-depleted T cells, or PBMCs supplied cDNA or gDNA.

Some clones are missing from TCRdb's copy, which holds only in-frame ones; the method was immunoSEQ multiplex PCR. This table holds approximately 150,000 clones, approximately 83% found once. V shed 2 bases and J shed 0 bases, with 14 bases lying between them. The V gene's germline CDR1 is SGHNT and CDR2 YYREEE (reference sequence). The CDR3 runs 16 residues. This TCR was recovered from a man aged 70-80 years with active or convalescent COVID-19. What was sequenced was peripheral blood. The chain couples TRBV5-4 to TRBJ2-5; perhaps TRBD2 as D (6 bases). The CDR3 sequence is CASSFRLGGYQETQYF. The CDR3 DNA reads TGTGCCAGCAGCTTTCGGCTAGGAGGGTACCAAGAGACCCAGTACTTC.